The following is a T cell receptor (beta chain) sequence with its context. What it binds is not known. The data originate from a study of immune evolution from preneoplasia to lung adenocarcinoma. Findings of the study overall: Top clone frequencies peaked in normal lung, apparently declining through invasive adenocarcinoma. Normal lung had highest clonality; later lesions appeared denser, more diverse.

The CDR3 has 13 residues. Trimming cost V 6 bases and J 5 bases; bases outside gene matches: 6. Germline V gene lookup returns CDR1 MNHEY and CDR2 SVGAGI. The repertoire was sequenced with immunoSEQ multiplex PCR; TCRdb's copy has only in-frame clones and lacks some. The data show about 4,200 clones, roughly four fifths seen once. Patients had resection in Japan or China between about 2013 and 2018. Two lung cancer pathologists independently confirmed each histologic diagnosis. The sample comprised FFPE adjacent normal lung tissue. This TCR derives from a person between 65 and 80 years old with lung adenocarcinoma. V gene TRBV6-5 combines with J gene TRBJ2-7, with TRBD1 identical over 8 bases. Here the CDR3 reads CASRRQGRDEQYF. For the CDR3, the DNA is TGTGCCAGCAGGAGACAGGGGCGGGACGAGCAGTACTTC.